The 26 T cell receptor beta chains below come from one sample, sequenced in a study of blood T cell repertoires in COVID-19. Here immunoSEQ multiplex PCR was the method, and the copy in TCRdb shows in-frame clones only, minus some. The repertoire includes roughly 99,000 clones, around four fifths of them detected once, and more than 4% sits in the top ten. Material: peripheral blood. These TCRs come from a man in his 70s with acute or convalescent COVID-19.

V and J are TRBV14 and TRBJ1-3, with a tentative D call TRBD1 (5 bases). Per germline, CDR1 SGHDN and CDR2 FVKESK. V shed 0 bases and J shed 8 bases, with 17 bases lying between them. The CDR3 loop spans 16 amino acids. The CDR3 protein is CASSQDMGLIRHTIYF. The CDR3 nucleotides read TGTGCCAGCAGCCAAGATATGGGGCTAATCCGGCACACCATATATTTT. The whole variable domain, remainder taken from reference TRBV14 and TRBJ1-3, is EAGVTQFPSHSVIEKGQTVTLRCDPISGHDNLYWYRRVMGKEIKFLLHFVKESKQDESGMPNNRFLAERTGGTYSTLKVQPAELEDSGVYFCASSQDMGLIRHTIYFGEGSWLTVV.

This clone appeared a few times. This same CDR3 is encoded by further DNA sequences in the sample. The chain has TRBV9 and TRBJ2-2, with TRBD1 matching 7 bases. V trimming: 0 bases; J trimming: 4 bases; junction bases outside the gene matches: 3. CDR1 is SGDLS and CDR2 is YYNGEE in the germline V gene. The CDR3 length is 15 residues. DNA of the CDR3: TGTGCCAGCAGCGTAGGACAGGGTGGCACCGGGGAGCTGTTTTTT. As protein: CASSVGQGGTGELFF.

J is TRBJ1-4 and V is TRBV5-1; D possibly corresponds to TRBD1 (5 bases). With 0 bases removed from V and 4 bases from J, the gap between germline ends came to 13 bases. From germline, CDR1 is SGHRS and CDR2 YFSETQ. This CDR3 comprises 16 residues. As DNA, the CDR3 is TGCGCCAGCAGCTTGGTGGCAGGGATAAATAATGAAAAACTGTTTTTT. This translates into CASSLVAGINNEKLFF.

V and J are TRBV27 and TRBJ2-2; D is unclear. Germline CDR1 and CDR2: MNHEY and SMNVEV (reference sequence). V was trimmed by 5 bases and J by 4 bases, leaving 14 bases between them. This CDR3 region has 15 residues. The CDR3 nucleotides read TGTGCCAGCAGTCCGCCATTTCCAGGCACCGGGGAGCTGTTTTTT. Translating it yields CASSPPFPGTGELFF.

The J gene is TRBJ1-1, the V gene TRBV16; D not resolved. Germline CDR1 reads KGHSY; CDR2 reads FQNENV. This CDR3 has 15 residues. With 4 bases removed from V and 0 bases from J, the gap between germline ends came to 12 bases. The CDR3 loop is CASSPQRELNTEAFF. The CDR3 DNA sequence: TGTGCCAGCAGCCCCCAACGGGAATTGAACACTGAAGCTTTCTTT. The whole variable domain, filled in from reference TRBV16 and TRBJ1-1, reads GEEVAQTPKHLVRGEGQKAKLYCAPIKGHSYVFWYQQVLKNEFKFLISFQNENVFDETGMPKERFSAKCLPNSPCSLEIQATKLEDSAVYFCASSPQRELNTEAFFGQGTRLTVV.

CDR3 region: CASSLALAVSGANVLTF. Written as DNA, the CDR3 is TGTGCCAGCAGCTTGGCCCTAGCTGTCTCTGGGGCCAACGTCCTGACTTTC. The rearrangement joins TRBV5-4 to TRBJ2-6; D might be TRBD2 (5 bases). Germline lookup yields CDR1 SGHNT and CDR2 YYREEE (reference sequence). Trimming stripped 0 bases from V and 0 bases from J, with 10 bases between. The CDR3 extends over 17 amino acids.

The rearrangement links TRBV6-2 or TRBV6-3 to TRBJ2-1; D possibly corresponds to TRBD2 (5 bases). V lost 10 bases, J lost 0 bases, and 16 bases lay in between. This CDR3 spans 15 amino acids. Germline V CDR1 and CDR2: MNHEY, SVGEGT. Here the CDR3 DNA reads TGTGCCATCCGCCCGGGGAGACGCTCCTACAATGAGCAGTTCTTC. Residues: CAIRPGRRSYNEQFF.

The chain is built from TRBV7-9 and TRBJ2-1; 11 nucleotides match TRBD2. The germline V gene encodes CDR1 SEHNR and CDR2 FQNEAQ (reference sequence). This CDR3 has 15 amino acids. With V trimmed by 0 bases and J by 6 bases, 1 base remained unmatched. CDR3 DNA: TGTGCCAGCAGCTTAGCGACTAGCGGGGTCAATGAGCAGTTCTTC. It translates to CASSLATSGVNEQFF.

This clone was observed a handful of times. This rearrangement joins TRBV6-1 to TRBJ2-2; maybe TRBD2 (6 bases). The V and J ends lost 3 bases and 4 bases respectively, with 9 bases between them. CDR3 length equals 14 residues. Germline V gene lookup returns CDR1 MNHNS and CDR2 SASEGT. CDR3 residues: CASSDRGFTGELFF. CDR3 DNA: TGTGCCAGCAGTGATCGGGGGTTCACCGGGGAGCTGTTTTTT.

The rearrangement uses TRBV2 and TRBJ1-5, with TRBD1 identical over 7 bases. V was clipped by 6 bases and J by 1 base; unmatched bases: 0. Germline CDR1 SNHLY, CDR2 FYNNEI. The CDR3 extends over 13 amino acids. The CDR3: CASRGQSNQPQHF. CDR3 sequence (DNA): TGTGCCAGCAGGGGACAGAGCAATCAGCCCCAGCATTTT.

This clone was seen only once. The chain is built from TRBV19 and TRBJ2-1; D gene ambiguous. The CDR3 covers 15 residues. Looked up from germline, CDR1 is LNHDA and CDR2 is SQIVND (reference sequence). The V end was cut by 4 bases, the J end by 9 bases, with 19 bases between. The DNA of the CDR3 is TGTGCCAGTAGTACCCCGCGTCAGGCCGACGGTGAGCAGTTCTTC. Translated: CASSTPRQADGEQFF.

The CDR3 DNA reads as TGCGCCAGCAGCTTGGGACCTAGCGGGGGCCTAATTTTCAATGAGCAGTTCTTC. Translated, it gives CASSLGPSGGLIFNEQFF. The V and J genes are TRBV5-1 and TRBJ2-1, with TRBD2 matching 10 bases. The length of the CDR3 is 18 residues. V was clipped by 0 bases and J by 6 bases; unmatched bases: 12. Germline V gene data show CDR1 as SGHRS and CDR2 as YFSETQ. The full variable domain, rest sourced from reference TRBV5-1 and TRBJ2-1, is KAGVTQTPRYLIKTRGQQVTLSCSPISGHRSVSWYQQTPGQGLQFLFEYFSETQRNKGNFPGRFSGRQFSNSRSEMNVSTLELGDSALYLCASSLGPSGGLIFNEQFFGPGTRLTVL.

The rearrangement links TRBV7-2 to TRBJ1-1; a possible D gene is TRBD1 (5 bases). The CDR3 covers 13 residues. Germline CDR1 SGHTA, CDR2 FQGNSA. The V end lost 2 bases, the J end lost 8 bases, and 12 bases lay between the germline ends. CDR3 DNA: TGTGCCAGCAGCTTACAACAGGATCAGGAAGCTTTCTTT. Translated: CASSLQQDQEAFF.

The CDR3 coding sequence is TGCGCCAGCAGCTTGGGACAGCAAGCCGGGGAGCTGTTTTTT. Translating gives CASSLGQQAGELFF. The V gene is TRBV5-1, the J gene TRBJ2-2; maybe TRBD1 (5 bases). V was clipped by 0 bases and J by 6 bases, with 9 bases between them. Germline V gene lookup returns CDR1 SGHRS and CDR2 YFSETQ. The CDR3 runs 14 residues.

The genes are TRBV5-1 and TRBJ2-5; 7 bases are a match to TRBD2. V was clipped by 4 bases and J by 2 bases; unmatched bases: 8. The CDR3 is 15 amino acids. Germline V lookup: CDR1 SGHRS, CDR2 YFSETQ. As DNA, the CDR3 is TGCGCCAGCAGCACCGAACGGGGGGTTCAAGAGACCCAGTACTTC. Amino acids: CASSTERGVQETQYF.

This clone was found once. The same CDR3 can be traced to other DNA sequences in this sample. The chain joins TRBV6-5 to TRBJ1-1; D may be TRBD1 (6 bases). The germline CDR1 and CDR2 sequences are MNHEY and SVGAGI. V was shortened by 0 bases and J by 2 bases, with 10 bases between the two germline ends. The CDR3 has 15 residues. The CDR3 DNA follows: TGTGCCAGCAGTTACTCAGGCAGGGGTAACACTGAAGCTTTCTTT. Protein: CASSYSGRGNTEAFF.

V is TRBV19 and J is TRBJ2-7; D is uncertain. V was clipped by 6 bases and J by 1 base, with 10 bases between them. The CDR3 has 13 residues. From germline, CDR1 is LNHDA and CDR2 SQIVND (reference sequence). The CDR3 DNA reads TGTGCCAGTAGCGAACTACCATCCTACGAGCAGTACTTC. Translating it yields CASSELPSYEQYF.

The rearrangement uses TRBV2 and TRBJ2-1; D possibly corresponds to TRBD1 (6 bases). Trimming cost V 1 base and J 7 bases, with 14 bases left between them. This CDR3 is built from 15 residues. The germline gives CDR1 SNHLY, CDR2 FYNNEI. This CDR3 reads CASSEEGRTANEQFF. The CDR3, as DNA: TGTGCCAGCAGTGAAGAAGGGCGGACAGCAAATGAGCAGTTCTTC. Combining the CDR3 with reference TRBV2 and TRBJ2-1 gives the whole variable domain EPEVTQTPSHQVTQMGQEVILRCVPISNHLYFYWYRQILGQKVEFLVSFYNNEISEKSEIFDDQFSVERPDGSNFTLKIRSTKLEDSAMYFCASSEEGRTANEQFFGPGTRLTVL.

J is TRBJ1-1 and V is TRBV6-5; 9 bases line up with TRBD1. V lost 5 bases and J lost 3; bases outside the gene matches: 4. This CDR3 has 14 amino acids. Per germline, CDR1 MNHEY and CDR2 SVGAGI. CDR3 protein: CASSRQGEYTEAFF. CDR3 bases: TGTGCCAGCAGTCGACAGGGGGAGTACACTGAAGCTTTCTTT.

This clone was counted a single time. V usage is TRBV13 and J usage is TRBJ2-6; D may be TRBD1 (5 bases). The V and J ends lost 8 bases and 5 bases respectively, with 16 bases between them. The CDR3 totals 15 residues. Germline V CDR1 and CDR2: PRHDT, FYEKMQ (reference sequence). The CDR3 nucleotides are TGTGCCAGCGAAAGCTGGGGCGGCAGGGCCAACGTCCTGACTTTC. This gives the protein CASESWGGRANVLTF.

DNA of the CDR3: TGTGCCAGCAGACCCAATCAGGGGCGAGAACAGCCCCAGCATTTT. This codes for CASRPNQGREQPQHF. This rearrangement joins TRBV6-5 to TRBJ1-5; D possibly corresponds to TRBD1 (6 bases). With 6 bases removed from V and 7 bases from J, the gap between germline ends came to 19 bases. This CDR3 is built from 15 residues. CDR1 MNHEY and CDR2 SVGAGI come from the germline V gene.

This sequence joins TRBV27 and TRBJ1-2; D perhaps matches TRBD1 (6 bases). The ends were cut back, 5 bases at V and 5 bases at J, with 12 bases in the middle. Germline V gives CDR1 MNHEY, CDR2 SMNVEV (reference sequence). This CDR3 has 13 residues. The CDR3 DNA follows: TGTGCCAGCAGTCTCTCCGGGACATATGGCTACACCTTC. This sequence encodes CASSLSGTYGYTF.

This chain joins TRBV6-5 and TRBJ2-7; 8 positions agree with TRBD1. Germline CDR1 is MNHEY and CDR2 is SVGAGI. The CDR3 loop spans 16 amino acids. J gave up 3 bases and V 0 bases, and 7 bases lay outside the gene matches. The CDR3 DNA reads as TGTGCCAGCAGTTACTCGAAATCAGGGGGCGTCTACGAGCAGTACTTC. Its protein product is CASSYSKSGGVYEQYF.

The chain carries TRBV15 and TRBJ1-1; a weak D match, TRBD1 (5 bases). Trimming left V 4 bases short and J 3 bases short, with 9 bases between. There are 13 residues in the CDR3. Looked up from germline, CDR1 is LNHNV and CDR2 is YYDKDF (reference sequence). The CDR3 loop reads CATSTRADTEAFF. The CDR3 region has the DNA TGTGCCACCAGCACCAGGGCAGACACTGAAGCTTTCTTT.

V and J are TRBV5-4 and TRBJ2-2, with D unresolved. Germline V CDR1 and CDR2: SGHNT, YYREEE (reference sequence). The CDR3 sequence is 15 residues long. V lost 2 bases and J 1 base, leaving 9 bases between the germline ends. The CDR3 DNA is TGTGCCAGCAGCTTCCCGACGGGGAACACCGGGGAGCTGTTTTTT. This encodes CASSFPTGNTGELFF.

V is TRBV2 and J is TRBJ1-2; no reliable D call. Deletions cut 8 bases from V and 8 bases from J, with 18 bases between. The germline V gene encodes CDR1 SNHLY and CDR2 FYNNEI. The CDR3 length is 13 residues. The CDR3 sequence is CASLPRTMGGYTF. CDR3 sequence (DNA): TGTGCCAGCCTCCCCCGGACTATGGGCGGCTACACCTTC.